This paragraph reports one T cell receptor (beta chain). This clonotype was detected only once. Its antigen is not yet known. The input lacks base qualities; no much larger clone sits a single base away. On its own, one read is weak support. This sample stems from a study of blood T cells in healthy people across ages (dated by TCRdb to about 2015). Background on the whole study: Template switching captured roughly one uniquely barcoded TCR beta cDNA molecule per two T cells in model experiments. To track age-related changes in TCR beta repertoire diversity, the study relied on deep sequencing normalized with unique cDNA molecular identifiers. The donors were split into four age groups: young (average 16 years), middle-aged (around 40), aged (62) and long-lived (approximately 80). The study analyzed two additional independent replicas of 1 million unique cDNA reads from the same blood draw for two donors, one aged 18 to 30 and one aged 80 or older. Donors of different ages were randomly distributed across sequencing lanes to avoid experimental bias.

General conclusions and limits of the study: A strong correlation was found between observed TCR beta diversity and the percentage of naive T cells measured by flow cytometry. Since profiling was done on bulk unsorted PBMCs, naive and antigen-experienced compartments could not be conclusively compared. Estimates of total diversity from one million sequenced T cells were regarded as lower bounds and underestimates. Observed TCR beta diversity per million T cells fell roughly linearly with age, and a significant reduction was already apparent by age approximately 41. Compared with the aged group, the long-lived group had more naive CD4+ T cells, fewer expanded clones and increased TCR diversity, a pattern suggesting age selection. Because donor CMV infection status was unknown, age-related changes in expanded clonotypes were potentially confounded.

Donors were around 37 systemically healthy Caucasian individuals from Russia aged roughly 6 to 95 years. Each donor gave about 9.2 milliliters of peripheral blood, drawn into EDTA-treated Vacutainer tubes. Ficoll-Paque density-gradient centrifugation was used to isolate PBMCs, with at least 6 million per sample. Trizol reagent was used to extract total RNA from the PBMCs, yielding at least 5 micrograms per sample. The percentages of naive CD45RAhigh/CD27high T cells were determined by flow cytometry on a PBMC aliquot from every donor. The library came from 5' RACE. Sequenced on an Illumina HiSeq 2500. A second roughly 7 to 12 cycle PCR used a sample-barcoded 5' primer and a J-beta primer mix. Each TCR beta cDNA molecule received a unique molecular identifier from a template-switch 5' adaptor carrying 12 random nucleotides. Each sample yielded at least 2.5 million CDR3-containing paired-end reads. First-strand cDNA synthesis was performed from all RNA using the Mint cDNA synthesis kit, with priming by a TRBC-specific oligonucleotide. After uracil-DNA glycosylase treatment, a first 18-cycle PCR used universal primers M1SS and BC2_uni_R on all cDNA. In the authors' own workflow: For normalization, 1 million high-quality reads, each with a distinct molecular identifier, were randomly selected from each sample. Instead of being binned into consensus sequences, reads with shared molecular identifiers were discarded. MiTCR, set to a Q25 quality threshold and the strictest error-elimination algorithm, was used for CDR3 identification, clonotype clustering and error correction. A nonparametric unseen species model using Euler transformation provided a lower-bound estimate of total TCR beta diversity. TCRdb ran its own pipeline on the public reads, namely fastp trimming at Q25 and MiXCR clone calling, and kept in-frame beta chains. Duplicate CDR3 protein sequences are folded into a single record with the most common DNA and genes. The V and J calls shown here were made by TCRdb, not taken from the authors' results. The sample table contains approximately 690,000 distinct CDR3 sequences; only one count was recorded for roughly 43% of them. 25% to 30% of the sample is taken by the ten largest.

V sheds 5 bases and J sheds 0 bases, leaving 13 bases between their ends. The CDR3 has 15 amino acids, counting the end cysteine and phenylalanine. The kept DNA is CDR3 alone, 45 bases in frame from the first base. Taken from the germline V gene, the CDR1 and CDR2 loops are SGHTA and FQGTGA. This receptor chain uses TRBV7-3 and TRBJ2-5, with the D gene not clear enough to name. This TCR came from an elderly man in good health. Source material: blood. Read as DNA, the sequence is TGTGCCAGCAGCCGAAATCCCGGATACCAAGAGACCCAGTACTTC. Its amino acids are CASSRNPGYQETQYF.